This T cell receptor beta chain was sequenced during a study of cytomegalovirus exposure and HLA in healthy donors. About the study: The same platform was used for the 90 to 150 validation repertoires and the roughly 720 first-cohort repertoires, a later analysis reported.

Study findings and constraints: Reportedly, cytomegalovirus status was diagnosed with high sensitivity and specificity. The investigators catalogued some 160 TCR beta chains as cytomegalovirus-associated. In a later analysis, first-cohort TCR clusters were found to tend to co-occur in the roughly 120 validation repertoires.

The table came from immunoSEQ multiplex PCR; TCRdb's copy has only in-frame clones and leaves some out. The sample has tens of thousands of clones; roughly 90% are singletons. The CDR3 length is 17 residues. V gave up 4 bases and J gave up 0 bases, with 19 bases separating them. Germline V gene data show CDR1 as MNHNS and CDR2 as SASEGT. Concerning this clone itself: Its specificity is not known.

V is TRBV6-1 and J is TRBJ2-7; D uncertain. The TCR comes from a man aged 25-40 years in good health and CMV-seronegative. Sequencing was done on a sample of PBMCs. In nucleotides, the CDR3 is TGTGCCAGCAGTGGACCAACACAGCACTTGAGCTCCTACGAGCAGTACTTC. It is translated as CASSGPTQHLSSYEQYF.